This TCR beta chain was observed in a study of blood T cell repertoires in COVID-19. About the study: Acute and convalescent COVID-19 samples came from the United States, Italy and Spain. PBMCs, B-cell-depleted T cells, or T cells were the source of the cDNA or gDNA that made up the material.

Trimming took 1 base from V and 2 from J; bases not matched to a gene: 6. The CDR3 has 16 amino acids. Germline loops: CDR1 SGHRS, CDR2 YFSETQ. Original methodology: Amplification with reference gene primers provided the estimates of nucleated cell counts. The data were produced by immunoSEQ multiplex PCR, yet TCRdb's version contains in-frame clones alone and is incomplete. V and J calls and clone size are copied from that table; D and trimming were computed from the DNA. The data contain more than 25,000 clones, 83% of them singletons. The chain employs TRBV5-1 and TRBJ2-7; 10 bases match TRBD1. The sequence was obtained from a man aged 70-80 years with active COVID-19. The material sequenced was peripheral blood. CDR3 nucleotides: TGCGCCAGCAGCTTGTCCGCCGGACAGGGGGCCTACGAGCAGTACTTC. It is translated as CASSLSAGQGAYEQYF.